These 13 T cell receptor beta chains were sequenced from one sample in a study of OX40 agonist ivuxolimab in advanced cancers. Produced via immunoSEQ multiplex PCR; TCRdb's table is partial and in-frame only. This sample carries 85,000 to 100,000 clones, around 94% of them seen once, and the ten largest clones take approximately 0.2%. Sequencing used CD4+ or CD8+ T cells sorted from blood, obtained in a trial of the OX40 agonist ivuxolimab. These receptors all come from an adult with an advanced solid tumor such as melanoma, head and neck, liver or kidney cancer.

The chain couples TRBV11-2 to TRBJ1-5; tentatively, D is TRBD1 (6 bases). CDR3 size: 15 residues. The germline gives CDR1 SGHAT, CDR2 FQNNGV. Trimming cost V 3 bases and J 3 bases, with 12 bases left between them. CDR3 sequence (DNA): TGTGCCAGCAGCTTGACGACAGGAGCCAATCAGCCCCAGCATTTT. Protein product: CASSLTTGANQPQHF.

DNA of the CDR3: TGTGCCAGCAGTTACACGGACAGGACCTACAATGAGCAGTTCTTC. Amino acid sequence: CASSYTDRTYNEQFF. J is TRBJ2-1 and V is TRBV6-5; 7 nucleotides match TRBD1. Germline-derived CDR1 and CDR2 are MNHEY and SVGAGI. The J segment lost 2 bases and the V segment lost 2 bases, leaving 3 bases of the junction unmatched. The CDR3 consists of 15 residues.

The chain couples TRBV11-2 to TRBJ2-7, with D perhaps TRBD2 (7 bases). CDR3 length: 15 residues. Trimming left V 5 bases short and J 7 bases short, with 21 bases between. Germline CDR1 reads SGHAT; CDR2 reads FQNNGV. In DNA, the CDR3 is TGTGCCAGCAGCCCCCTGAGGGGGGGGGTCGGGGAGCAGTACTTC. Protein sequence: CASSPLRGGVGEQYF. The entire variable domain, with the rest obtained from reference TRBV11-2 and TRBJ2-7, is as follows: EAGVAQSPRYKIIEKRQSVAFWCNPISGHATLYWYQQILGQGPKLLIQFQNNGVVDDSQLPKDRFSAERLKGVDSTLKIQPAKLEDSAVYLCASSPLRGGVGEQYFGPGTRLTVT.

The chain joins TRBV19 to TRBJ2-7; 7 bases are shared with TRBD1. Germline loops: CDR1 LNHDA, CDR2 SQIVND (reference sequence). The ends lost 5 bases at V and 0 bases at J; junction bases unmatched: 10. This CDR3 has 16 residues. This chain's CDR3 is CASSAQTGFGSYEQYF. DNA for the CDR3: TGTGCCAGTAGTGCACAGACAGGGTTTGGCTCCTACGAGCAGTACTTC.

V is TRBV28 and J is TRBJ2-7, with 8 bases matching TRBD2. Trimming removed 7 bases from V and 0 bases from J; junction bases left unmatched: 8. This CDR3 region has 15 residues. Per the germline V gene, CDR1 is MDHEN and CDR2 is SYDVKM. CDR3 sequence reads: CASTGVAGSSYEQYF. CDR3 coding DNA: TGTGCCAGCACAGGGGTAGCGGGGAGCTCCTACGAGCAGTACTTC. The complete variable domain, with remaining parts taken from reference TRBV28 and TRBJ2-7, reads DVKVTQSSRYLVKRTGEKVFLECVQDMDHENMFWYRQDPGLGLRLIYFSYDVKMKEKGDIPEGYSVSREKKERFSLILESASTNQTSMYLCASTGVAGSSYEQYFGPGTRLTVT.

The CDR3 DNA reads as TGCGCCAGCTTCGACCGGGACAGTACATACAATGAGCAGTTCTTC. Translating gives CASFDRDSTYNEQFF. The chain has TRBV5-1 and TRBJ2-1, with TRBD1 matching 7 bases. Germline CDR1 and CDR2: SGHRS and YFSETQ. V dropped 7 bases and J dropped 4; count of bases not matched to a gene: 11. The CDR3 spans 15 residues.

CDR3 loop: CASSRTGSNQPQHF. CDR3 nucleotides: TGTGCCAGCAGCCGGACAGGTAGCAATCAGCCCCAGCATTTT. The chain links TRBV7-2 to TRBJ1-5; the match to TRBD1 covers 7 bases. This CDR3 contains 14 residues. Germline values: CDR1 SGHTA, CDR2 FQGNSA. The ends lost 5 bases at V and 0 bases at J; junction bases unmatched: 1.

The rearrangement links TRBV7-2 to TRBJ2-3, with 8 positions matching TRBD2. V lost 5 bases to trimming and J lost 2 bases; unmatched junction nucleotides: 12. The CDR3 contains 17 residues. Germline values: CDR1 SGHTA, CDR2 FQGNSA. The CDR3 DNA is TGTGCCAGCAGCCCTCCCCTACTAGCGGCTGCCACAGATACGCAGTATTTT. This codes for CASSPPLLAAATDTQYF.

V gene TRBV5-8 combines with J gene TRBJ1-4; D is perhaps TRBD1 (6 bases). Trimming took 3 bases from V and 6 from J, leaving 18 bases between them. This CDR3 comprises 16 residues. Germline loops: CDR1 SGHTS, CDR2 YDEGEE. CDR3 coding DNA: TGTGCCAGCAGCTCCCGGGCAGGTCAGGGGTATGAAAAACTGTTTTTT. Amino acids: CASSSRAGQGYEKLFF. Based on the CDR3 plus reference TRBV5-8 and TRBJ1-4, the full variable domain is EAGVTQSPTHLIKTRGQQATLRCSPISGHTSVYWYQQALGLGLQFLLWYDEGEERNRGNFPPRFSGRQFPNYSSELNVNALELEDSALYLCASSSRAGQGYEKLFFGSGTQLSVL.

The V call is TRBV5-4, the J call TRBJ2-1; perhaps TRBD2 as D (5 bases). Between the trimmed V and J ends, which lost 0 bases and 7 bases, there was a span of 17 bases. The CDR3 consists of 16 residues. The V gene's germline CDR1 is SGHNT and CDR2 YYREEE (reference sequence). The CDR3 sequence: CASSLGGTSGVNEQFF. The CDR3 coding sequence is TGTGCCAGCAGCTTGGGCGGTACATCCGGGGTAAATGAGCAGTTCTTC.

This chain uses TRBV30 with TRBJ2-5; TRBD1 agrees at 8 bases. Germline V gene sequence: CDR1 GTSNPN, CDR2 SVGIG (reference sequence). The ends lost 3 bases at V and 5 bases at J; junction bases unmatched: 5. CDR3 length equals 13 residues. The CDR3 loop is CAWRTGARETQYF. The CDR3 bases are TGTGCCTGGAGGACAGGGGCTCGGGAGACCCAGTACTTC.

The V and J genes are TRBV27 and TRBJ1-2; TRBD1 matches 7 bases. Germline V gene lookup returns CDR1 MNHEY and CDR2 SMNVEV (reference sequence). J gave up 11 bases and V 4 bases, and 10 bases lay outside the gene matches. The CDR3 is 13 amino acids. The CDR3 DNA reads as TGTGCCAGCAGTTCCTACAGGGGTTTGGGGTACACCTTC. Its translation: CASSSYRGLGYTF.

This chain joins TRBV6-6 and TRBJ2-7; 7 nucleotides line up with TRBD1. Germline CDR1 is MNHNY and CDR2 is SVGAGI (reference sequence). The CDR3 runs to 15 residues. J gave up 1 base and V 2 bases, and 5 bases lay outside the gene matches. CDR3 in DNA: TGTGCCAGCAGTTACGACAGGGCCCCATCCTACGAGCAGTACTTC. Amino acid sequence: CASSYDRAPSYEQYF.